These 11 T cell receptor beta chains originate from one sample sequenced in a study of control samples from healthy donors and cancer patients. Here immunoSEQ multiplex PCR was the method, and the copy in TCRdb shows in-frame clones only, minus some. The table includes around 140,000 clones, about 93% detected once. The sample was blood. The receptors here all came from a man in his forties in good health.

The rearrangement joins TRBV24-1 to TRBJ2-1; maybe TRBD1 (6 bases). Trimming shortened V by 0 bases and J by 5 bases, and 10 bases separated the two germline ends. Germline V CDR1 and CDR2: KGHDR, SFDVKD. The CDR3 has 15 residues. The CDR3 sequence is CATSDLGRGDNEQFF. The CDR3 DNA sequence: TGTGCCACCAGTGATTTGGGCAGGGGAGACAATGAGCAGTTCTTC.

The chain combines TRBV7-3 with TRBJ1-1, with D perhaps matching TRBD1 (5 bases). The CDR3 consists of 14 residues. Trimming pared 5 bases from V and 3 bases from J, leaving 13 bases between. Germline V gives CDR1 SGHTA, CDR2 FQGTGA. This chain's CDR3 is CASSLQGIDTEAFF. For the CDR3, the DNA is TGTGCCAGCAGCCTGCAGGGTATCGACACTGAAGCTTTCTTT. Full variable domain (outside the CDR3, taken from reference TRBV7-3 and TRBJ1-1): GAGVSQTPSNKVTEKGKYVELRCDPISGHTALYWYRQSLGQGPEFLIYFQGTGAADDSGLPNDRFFAVRPEGSVSTLKIQRTERGDSAVYLCASSLQGIDTEAFFGQGTRLTVV.

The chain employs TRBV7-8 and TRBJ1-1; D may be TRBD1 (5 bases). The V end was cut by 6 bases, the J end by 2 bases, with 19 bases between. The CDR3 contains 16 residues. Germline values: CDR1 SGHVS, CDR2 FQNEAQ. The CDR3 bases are TGTGCCAGCAGTCAAGGTTTGAGACAGACTAACACTGAAGCTTTCTTT. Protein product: CASSQGLRQTNTEAFF.

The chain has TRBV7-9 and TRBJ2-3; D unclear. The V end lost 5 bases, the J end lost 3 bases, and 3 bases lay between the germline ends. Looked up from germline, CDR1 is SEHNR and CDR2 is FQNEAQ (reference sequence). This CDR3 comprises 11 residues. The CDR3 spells CASSETDTQYF. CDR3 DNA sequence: TGTGCCAGCAGCGAAACAGATACGCAGTATTTT. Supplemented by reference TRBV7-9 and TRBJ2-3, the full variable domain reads DTGVSQNPRHKITKRGQNVTFRCDPISEHNRLYWYRQTLGQGPEFLTYFQNEAQLEKSRLLSDRFSAERPKGSFSTLEIQRTEQGDSAMYLCASSETDTQYFGPGTRLTVL.

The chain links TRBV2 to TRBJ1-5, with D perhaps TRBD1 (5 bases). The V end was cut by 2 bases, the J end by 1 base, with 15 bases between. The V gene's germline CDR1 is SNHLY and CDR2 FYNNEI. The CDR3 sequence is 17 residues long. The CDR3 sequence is CASSESKGRRSNQPQHF. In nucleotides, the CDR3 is TGTGCCAGCAGTGAATCGAAGGGGCGGAGGAGCAATCAGCCCCAGCATTTT.

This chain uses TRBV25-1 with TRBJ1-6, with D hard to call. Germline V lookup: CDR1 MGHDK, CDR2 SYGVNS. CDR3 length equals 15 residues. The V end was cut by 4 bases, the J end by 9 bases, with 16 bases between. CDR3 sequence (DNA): TGTGCCAGCAGTGTGGCAGGTATATTCTCTTCACCCCTCCACTTT. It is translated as CASSVAGIFSSPLHF.

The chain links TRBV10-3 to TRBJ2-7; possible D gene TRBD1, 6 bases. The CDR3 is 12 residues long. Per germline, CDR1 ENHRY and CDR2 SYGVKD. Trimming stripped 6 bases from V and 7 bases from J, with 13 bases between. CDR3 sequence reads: CAIRSGTREQYF. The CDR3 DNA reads TGTGCCATCAGATCCGGGACAAGAGAGCAGTACTTC.

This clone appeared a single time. CDR3 region: CASSRDRGRDTQYF. Here the CDR3 DNA reads TGTGCCAGCTCTCGGGACAGGGGGCGAGATACGCAGTATTTT. J is TRBJ2-3 and V is TRBV2; 12 bases map to TRBD1. In germline, CDR1 is SNHLY, CDR2 FYNNEI. CDR3 length: 14 residues. V lost 8 bases to trimming and J lost 5 bases; unmatched junction nucleotides: 5.

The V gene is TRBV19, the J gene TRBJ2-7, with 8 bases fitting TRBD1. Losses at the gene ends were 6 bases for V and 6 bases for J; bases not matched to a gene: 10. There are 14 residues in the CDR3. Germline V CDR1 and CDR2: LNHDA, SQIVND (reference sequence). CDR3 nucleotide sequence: TGTGCCAGTAGACTCGGGACAGGTGCCGCCGAGCAGTACTTC. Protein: CASRLGTGAAEQYF.

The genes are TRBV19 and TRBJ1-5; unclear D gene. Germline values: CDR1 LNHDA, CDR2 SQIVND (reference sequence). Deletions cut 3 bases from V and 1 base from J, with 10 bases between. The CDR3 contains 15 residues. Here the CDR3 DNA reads TGTGCCAGTAGTATGAGCGGGTGGAGCAATCAGCCCCAGCATTTT. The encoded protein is CASSMSGWSNQPQHF.

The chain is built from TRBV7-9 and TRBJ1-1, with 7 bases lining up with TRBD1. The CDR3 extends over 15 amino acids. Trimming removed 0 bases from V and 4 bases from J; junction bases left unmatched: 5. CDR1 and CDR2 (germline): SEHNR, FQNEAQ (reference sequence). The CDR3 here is CASSLAGPGGTEAFF. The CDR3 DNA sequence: TGTGCCAGCAGCTTAGCGGGGCCAGGGGGCACTGAAGCTTTCTTT.